The 4 T cell receptor beta chains presented below share a single source sample, sequenced in a study of cytomegalovirus exposure and HLA in healthy donors. Sequencing was performed with immunoSEQ multiplex PCR; in TCRdb, only in-frame clones are kept and a portion is missing. The sample includes tens of thousands of clones, roughly 91% of them seen just once. Specimen: PBMCs. These receptors originate from a man in his late teens or twenties in good health and CMV-seronegative.

This chain links TRBV7-2 with TRBJ2-5, with TRBD2 matching over 12 bases. The CDR3 totals 15 residues. V lost 5 bases to trimming and J lost 4 bases; unmatched junction nucleotides: 5. Germline V CDR1 and CDR2: SGHTA, FQGNSA. The CDR3 reads CASSPPGLAGETQYF. Written as DNA, the CDR3 is TGTGCCAGCAGCCCGCCGGGACTAGCGGGAGAGACCCAGTACTTC.

DNA for the CDR3: TGTGCCAGCAGCCAAACAGGAGCTGGGGCCAACGTCCTGACTTTC. It codes for CASSQTGAGANVLTF. The genes are TRBV16 and TRBJ2-6; D possibly corresponds to TRBD1 (5 bases). V lost 2 bases to trimming and J lost 2 bases, with 7 bases between them. Germline V gives CDR1 KGHSY, CDR2 FQNENV. CDR3 length equals 15 residues. The whole variable domain, filled in from reference TRBV16 and TRBJ2-6, reads GEEVAQTPKHLVRGEGQKAKLYCAPIKGHSYVFWYQQVLKNEFKFLISFQNENVFDETGMPKERFSAKCLPNSPCSLEIQATKLEDSAVYFCASSQTGAGANVLTFGAGSRLTVL.

This sequence joins TRBV19 and TRBJ1-5; TRBD1 matches 7 bases. The length of the CDR3 is 12 residues. V lost 4 bases, J lost 11 bases, and 5 bases stayed unmatched. CDR1 is LNHDA, CDR2 SQIVND, per germline (reference sequence). The CDR3 sequence is CASSTTGITQHF. The CDR3 coding sequence is TGTGCCAGTAGTACGACAGGGATTACCCAGCATTTT.

CDR3 in amino acids: CAWSVRAGSSGNTIYF. The CDR3, as DNA: TGTGCCTGGAGTGTACGTGCGGGGAGCTCTGGAAACACCATATATTTT. The chain links TRBV30 to TRBJ1-3, with D uncertain. The germline CDR1 and CDR2 sequences are GTSNPN and SVGIG (reference sequence). The CDR3 loop spans 16 amino acids. The V end lost 0 bases, the J end lost 0 bases, and 12 bases lay between the germline ends.